This T cell receptor beta chain appears in the sequencing data of a study of early T cells in non-severe SARS-CoV-2 infection. The study, taken as a whole, reports: There was a bias toward anti-spike CD8 responses in VDJdb matching, which missed private and CD4 specificities.

This clonotype was observed a handful of times. Its antigen is not known. This CDR3 spans 14 amino acids. V was shortened by 4 bases and J by 4 bases, with 10 bases between the two germline ends. The germline V gene encodes CDR1 MGHRA and CDR2 YSYEKL. Individual cDNA molecules were tagged with unique molecular identifiers, the study reported. TCRdb analysed the 5' RACE reads with MiXCR anew, one entry per CDR3 protein. The table has some 30,000 distinct CDR3 sequences, under 4.5% seen once. The source is an adult who was a healthcare worker with PCR-confirmed SARS-CoV-2 infection or an uninfected control (not recorded which). Sequencing was carried out using whole blood. The V gene is TRBV4-1, the J gene TRBJ2-2; D gene ambiguous. The CDR3 DNA follows: TGCGCCAGCAGCCTCTCTCCGGGCACCGGGGAGCTGTTTTTT. This sequence encodes CASSLSPGTGELFF.